The rows below give T cell receptor beta chains drawn from one sample of a study of cytomegalovirus exposure and HLA in healthy donors. Sequencing used immunoSEQ multiplex PCR; TCRdb keeps in-frame clones, though not all of them. The data hold 90,000 to 150,000 clones, with around 84% observed a single time. The sequenced sample consisted of PBMCs. These TCRs come from a woman in her 30s in good health and CMV-seropositive. The CDR3 runs from the conserved cysteine through the conserved F or W. D genes are given only for firm matches. Clone size, where shown, is once, few, many, or a class for clones that have expanded.

clone_size cdr3_length d_call j_call v_call cdr3_aa cdr3_nt
NA 14 NA TRBJ1-6 TRBV5-1 CASSLTQGDAPLHF TGCGCCAGCAGCTTGACACAGGGTGACGCACCCCTCCACTTT
NA 13 NA TRBJ1-2 TRBV5-4 CASRSRESEGYTF TGTGCCAGCAGAAGCAGGGAATCGGAAGGCTACACCTTC
NA 18 TRBD2 TRBJ2-3 TRBV7-9 CASSLGSGGYPSGDTQYF TGTGCCAGCAGCTTAGGGAGCGGGGGCTATCCATCGGGAGATACGCAGTATTTT
NA 15 TRBD2 TRBJ2-2 TRBV6-1 CASTIAGGPAGELFF TGTGCCAGCACGATAGCGGGGGGGCCTGCCGGGGAGCTGTTTTTT
NA 13 TRBD2 TRBJ2-3 TRBV5-6 CASSRGEGDTQYF TGTGCCAGCAGCCGGGGGGAGGGAGATACGCAGTATTTT
NA 14 TRBD2 TRBJ2-7 TRBV5-4 CASSSPGLAYEQYF TGTGCCAGCAGCTCGCCCGGACTAGCCTACGAGCAGTACTTC
NA 13 NA TRBJ2-5 TRBV5-4 CASKRQGQETQYF TGTGCCAGCAAACGTCAGGGCCAAGAGACCCAGTACTTC
NA 15 TRBD2 TRBJ2-1 TRBV28 CASSLGRGGSNEQFF TGTGCCAGCAGTTTAGGACGGGGGGGCTCAAATGAGCAGTTCTTC
few 16 TRBD2 TRBJ2-5 TRBV4-3 CASSQGTAGGEETQYF TGCGCCAGCAGCCAAGGAACGGCGGGGGGTGAGGAGACCCAGTACTTC
NA 13 NA TRBJ1-6 TRBV28 CASSLYTYSPLHF TGTGCCAGCAGTCTTTACACCTATTCACCCCTCCACTTT
NA 12 NA TRBJ2-3 TRBV11-2 CASSLMRDTQYF TGTGCCAGCAGCTTAATGCGAGATACGCAGTATTTT
NA 16 TRBD1 TRBJ2-7 TRBV4-1 CASSSQTGTGTYEQYF TGCGCCAGCAGCTCCCAAACCGGGACAGGCACCTACGAGCAGTACTTC
NA 18 TRBD1 TRBJ2-1 TRBV7-9 CASSAHPQTGASYNEQFF TGTGCCAGCAGCGCCCACCCCCAAACAGGGGCTTCCTACAATGAGCAGTTCTTC
NA 15 NA TRBJ2-1 TRBV6-6 CASSPDRSSYNEQFF TGTGCCAGCAGCCCGGACAGAAGCTCCTACAATGAGCAGTTCTTC
NA 12 NA TRBJ1-2 TRBV29-1 CSVDSAGVGYTF TGCAGCGTTGATTCGGCAGGGGTAGGCTACACCTTC
NA 14 TRBD1 TRBJ2-2 TRBV29-1 CSVGVQGAGGELFF TGCAGCGTTGGGGTACAGGGGGCGGGCGGGGAGCTGTTTTTT
NA 19 TRBD1 TRBJ1-4 TRBV29-1 CSVEDLGTGNILKSEKLFF TGCAGCGTTGAAGATCTGGGGACAGGGAATATTTTAAAAAGTGAAAAACTGTTTTTT